Below are 32 T cell receptor beta chains sequenced from a single sample in a study of T cells in Graves' hyperthyroidism and ophthalmopathy. RNA transcripts provided the source from which TCR beta CDR3 regions were amplified. When the TCR CDR3 underwent first-round RT-PCR, the HTBI primer set was used. TCRdb reanalysed the multiplex PCR reads using MiXCR and keeps one entry per CDR3 protein. The sample lists 450,000 to 600,000 distinct CDR3 sequences, approximately 15% occurring once. The sample comprised blood. These receptors came from a woman in her thirties or forties with Graves' hyperthyroidism.

The chain carries TRBV27 and TRBJ1-6; D possibly corresponds to TRBD1 (5 bases). The CDR3 is 16 residues long. The germline V and J ends were trimmed by 2 bases and 8 bases, with 16 bases remaining between them. The germline V gene has CDR1 MNHEY and CDR2 SMNVEV (reference sequence). Written as DNA, the CDR3 is TGTGCCAGCAGTTTAAGTCTTCGCAGGGTGGATTCACCCCTCCACTTT. Encoded protein: CASSLSLRRVDSPLHF.

This clonotype was recorded at least ten times. The chain combines TRBV28 with TRBJ2-4; 7 nucleotides align to TRBD1. V shed 4 bases and J 7 bases; nucleotides not matched to a gene: 7. The CDR3 has 14 amino acids. Germline V lookup: CDR1 MDHEN, CDR2 SYDVKM. CDR3: CASSSHDRANIQYF. The CDR3 nucleotides are TGTGCCAGCAGTTCACACGACAGGGCGAACATTCAGTACTTC. The full variable domain, its missing parts supplied by reference TRBV28 and TRBJ2-4, is DVKVTQSSRYLVKRTGEKVFLECVQDMDHENMFWYRQDPGLGLRLIYFSYDVKMKEKGDIPEGYSVSREKKERFSLILESASTNQTSMYLCASSSHDRANIQYFGAGTRLSVL.

Only a few counts were recorded for this clonotype. The CDR3 sequence is CASGSRSRGLEFSYNSPLHF. The CDR3 nucleotides are TGCGCCAGCGGCTCCAGAAGCAGGGGTCTCGAATTCTCCTATAATTCACCCCTCCACTTT. The genes are TRBV5-1 and TRBJ1-6, with TRBD1 as a possible D gene (6 bases). The germline V gene has CDR1 SGHRS and CDR2 YFSETQ. Trimming left V 7 bases short and J 0 bases short, with 26 bases between. The CDR3 is made up of 20 amino acids.

In DNA form, the CDR3 reads TGTGCCAGTAGTGGCCCGGCTAGCGGGAGACGGGCCAAAAACATTCAGTACTTC. Translated: CASSGPASGRRAKNIQYF. The chain combines TRBV19 with TRBJ2-4; 10 nucleotides match TRBD2. V lost 5 bases and J lost 1; bases outside the gene matches: 11. The length of the CDR3 is 18 residues. The V gene's germline CDR1 is LNHDA and CDR2 SQIVND (reference sequence).

In this sample, this clonotype turned up many times. The chain combines TRBV9 with TRBJ2-7; 9 bases match TRBD2. The V gene's germline CDR1 is SGDLS and CDR2 YYNGEE. CDR3 size: 14 residues. J lost 4 bases, V lost 6 bases, and 8 bases had no gene match. CDR3 residues: CASNPAGGMYEQYF. The CDR3 DNA reads TGTGCCAGCAACCCAGCGGGAGGTATGTACGAGCAGTACTTC.

This clonotype was seen ten or more times. The V call is TRBV6-2 or TRBV6-3, the J call TRBJ2-7; TRBD2 matches at 10 bases. J lost 2 bases, V lost 4 bases, and 14 bases had no gene match. Germline CDR1 MNHEY, CDR2 SVGEGT. The CDR3 is made up of 18 amino acids. CDR3 nucleotides: TGTGCCAGCAGTTTACTAGCGGGATTTGCGGGACGGACCTACGAGCAGTACTTC. This encodes CASSLLAGFAGRTYEQYF.

This clonotype showed up many times. The chain combines TRBV27 with TRBJ2-1; the D call may be TRBD1 or TRBD2 (6 bases each). V lost 6 bases and J lost 0, with 15 bases in between. Looked up from germline, CDR1 is MNHEY and CDR2 is SMNVEV (reference sequence). The CDR3 has 16 amino acids. The CDR3 region has the DNA TGTGCCAGCAGGGACCTAGGGGGGAGCTCCTACAATGAGCAGTTCTTC. It yields the protein CASRDLGGSSYNEQFF.

This clonotype has ten or more counts. The V call is TRBV7-3, the J call TRBJ2-3, with TRBD2 matching over 13 bases. J was trimmed by 6 bases and V by 5 bases; bases with no gene match: 8. Germline values: CDR1 SGHTA, CDR2 FQGTGA. This CDR3 region has 16 residues. CDR3 in amino acids: CASSLGLAGTSDTQYF. CDR3 sequence (DNA): TGTGCCAGCAGCCTGGGACTAGCGGGGACATCGGATACGCAGTATTTT.

J is TRBJ2-1 and V is TRBV20-1, with D perhaps matching TRBD1 or TRBD2 (5 bases each). Germline loops: CDR1 DFQATT, CDR2 SNEGSKA (reference sequence). The V end was cut by 0 bases, the J end by 3 bases, with 15 bases between. The CDR3 loop spans 16 amino acids. The CDR3 loop is CSARDFGTLDYNEQFF. The DNA of the CDR3 is TGCAGTGCTAGAGATTTCGGGACCCTCGACTACAATGAGCAGTTCTTC.

This clonotype was detected many times. The V call is TRBV5-5, the J call TRBJ1-5, with D perhaps TRBD1 (5 bases). V was pared by 2 bases and J by 0 bases, with 9 bases between. Germline V gene lookup returns CDR1 SGHKS and CDR2 YYEKEE (reference sequence). This CDR3 spans 15 amino acids. CDR3 sequence (DNA): TGTGCCAGCAGCTTAACAGGCCATAGCAATCAGCCCCAGCATTTT. Residues: CASSLTGHSNQPQHF.

This clonotype occurred a few times. The rearrangement uses TRBV19 and TRBJ2-1, with TRBD1 matching 9 bases. The CDR3 spans 15 residues. Trimming cost V 4 bases and J 7 bases; bases outside gene matches: 8. Germline loops: CDR1 LNHDA, CDR2 SQIVND (reference sequence). CDR3 sequence (DNA): TGTGCCAGTAGTAGCCGGGACAGGGTGGTAAATGAGCAGTTCTTC. It codes for CASSSRDRVVNEQFF.

This clonotype has just a few counts. CDR3 amino acids: CASSDNVDGYTF. The CDR3 DNA reads as TGCGCCAGCAGTGACAACGTGGACGGCTACACCTTC. The chain has TRBV5-1 and TRBJ1-2; D remains unclear. V was pared by 5 bases and J by 8 bases, with 13 bases between. The CDR3 spans 12 residues. Germline V gene data show CDR1 as SGHRS and CDR2 as YFSETQ.

This clonotype has only a few counts. The chain uses TRBV20-1 and TRBJ2-5, with no clear D. Germline V gives CDR1 DFQATT, CDR2 SNEGSKA (reference sequence). The CDR3 length is 12 residues. V lost 6 bases and J lost 1, with 9 bases in between. DNA for the CDR3: TGCAGTGCCCAGCCGCCCCAAGAGACCCAGTACTTC. Encoded protein: CSAQPPQETQYF.

This clonotype has a count of ten or more. V gene TRBV7-9 combines with J gene TRBJ2-7; 14 bases are a match to TRBD2. The CDR3 runs to 17 residues. Germline CDR1 reads SEHNR; CDR2 reads FQNEAQ (reference sequence). V gave up 1 base and J gave up 2 bases; unmatched junction bases: 4. This chain's CDR3 is CASSLGGLAGVAYEQYF. CDR3 DNA: TGTGCCAGCAGCTTAGGGGGACTAGCGGGAGTTGCCTACGAGCAGTACTTC. The full variable domain, its missing parts supplied by reference TRBV7-9 and TRBJ2-7, is DTGVSQNPRHKITKRGQNVTFRCDPISEHNRLYWYRQTLGQGPEFLTYFQNEAQLEKSRLLSDRFSAERPKGSFSTLEIQRTEQGDSAMYLCASSLGGLAGVAYEQYFGPGTRLTVT.

This rearrangement joins TRBV7-9 to TRBJ1-4, with 9 bases aligning to TRBD1. Germline CDR1 SEHNR, CDR2 FQNEAQ (reference sequence). The trim removed 5 bases at V and 4 bases at J, leaving 2 bases unmatched. The CDR3 is made up of 14 amino acids. The CDR3 reads CASSKGQGNEKLFF. The DNA of the CDR3 is TGTGCCAGCAGCAAGGGACAGGGTAATGAAAAACTGTTTTTT.

This clonotype has at least ten counts. The chain is built from TRBV20-1 and TRBJ2-5; D possibly corresponds to TRBD1 (6 bases). The CDR3 is 12 residues long. Trimming removed 6 bases at V and 0 bases at J, with 8 bases between. CDR1 DFQATT and CDR2 SNEGSKA come from the germline V gene (reference sequence). The CDR3 DNA reads TGCAGTGCCCGGACAGACCAAGAGACCCAGTACTTC. It translates to CSARTDQETQYF.

The chain joins TRBV4-1 to TRBJ2-1, with 7 bases fitting TRBD2. With 0 bases clipped from V and 3 bases from J, the junction kept 5 bases outside the gene matches. This CDR3 contains 16 residues. Germline V gene sequence: CDR1 MGHRA, CDR2 YSYEKL. CDR3 loop: CASSQERLAVYNEQFF. CDR3 bases: TGCGCCAGCAGCCAAGAACGGCTAGCGGTCTACAATGAGCAGTTCTTC.

This chain uses TRBV9 with TRBJ2-7; 7 bases are shared with TRBD2. The CDR3 length is 12 residues. CDR1 SGDLS and CDR2 YYNGEE come from the germline V gene. The J segment lost 6 bases and the V segment lost 0 bases, leaving 0 bases of the junction unmatched. DNA of the CDR3: TGTGCCAGCAGCGTAGGCGGGAGCGAGCAGTACTTC. It codes for CASSVGGSEQYF.

The CDR3 DNA sequence: TGCAGTGCTAGTGTAGCGGGAAAACCTTACAATGAGCAGTTCTTC. It specifies CSASVAGKPYNEQFF. The chain uses TRBV20-1 and TRBJ2-1; 8 bases agree with TRBD2. The germline V gene has CDR1 DFQATT and CDR2 SNEGSKA (reference sequence). There are 15 residues in the CDR3. Trimming took 3 bases from V and 4 from J; bases not matched to a gene: 8.

The V call is TRBV6-5, the J call TRBJ1-2; unclear D gene. Trimming pared 2 bases from V and 8 bases from J, leaving 12 bases between. This CDR3 comprises 13 residues. From germline, CDR1 is MNHEY and CDR2 SVGAGI. The CDR3 nucleotides are TGTGCCAGCAGTTACAAGTCGGCGGCGGGCTACACCTTC. The encoded protein is CASSYKSAAGYTF.

The J gene is TRBJ2-7, the V gene TRBV5-5; 13 bases are shared with TRBD2. Germline lookup yields CDR1 SGHKS and CDR2 YYEKEE (reference sequence). J lost 0 bases, V lost 2 bases, and 8 bases had no gene match. The CDR3 runs to 18 residues. The CDR3 nucleotides read TGTGCCAGCAGCTTTCTAACAGGGACTAGCGGGACCTCCTACGAGCAGTACTTC. It encodes CASSFLTGTSGTSYEQYF.

The rearrangement uses TRBV12-3 or TRBV12-4 and TRBJ2-5; D possibly corresponds to TRBD1 (5 bases). The CDR3 is 13 amino acids. Trimming cost V 7 bases and J 7 bases, with 16 bases left between them. The CDR3 sequence is CASKTDGVGTQYF. CDR3 coding DNA: TGTGCCAGCAAGACAGACGGAGTGGGGACCCAGTACTTC.

In its sample, this clonotype was seen a few times. This chain connects TRBV10-3 to TRBJ2-7; TRBD2 agrees at 7 bases. This CDR3 region has 12 residues. The V gene's germline CDR1 is ENHRY and CDR2 SYGVKD. Trimming cost V 11 bases and J 3 bases; bases outside gene matches: 7. CDR3 in amino acids: CAAQGGDYEQYF. The DNA of the CDR3 is TGTGCCGCCCAGGGAGGGGACTACGAGCAGTACTTC.

At least ten counts were recorded for this clonotype. The chain joins TRBV12-3 or TRBV12-4 to TRBJ1-4; 9 bases map to TRBD1. CDR3 length: 15 residues. Losses at the gene ends were 6 bases for V and 5 bases for J; bases not matched to a gene: 7. CDR3 residues: CASSSFGTGNEKLFF. The CDR3 DNA sequence: TGTGCCAGCAGCTCCTTCGGGACAGGGAATGAAAAACTGTTTTTT.

This clonotype was detected a few times. The gene calls are TRBV28 and TRBJ2-1; D not certain. From germline, CDR1 is MDHEN and CDR2 SYDVKM. V was shortened by 9 bases and J by 5 bases, with 8 bases between the two germline ends. CDR3 size: 11 residues. The CDR3 DNA reads TGTGCCAGTGAGTCGAACAATGAGCAGTTCTTC. It translates to CASESNNEQFF.

This clonotype showed up many times. This sequence joins TRBV3-1 and TRBJ2-5, with 9 bases identical to TRBD2. The CDR3 loop spans 13 amino acids. V shed 9 bases and J 4 bases; nucleotides not matched to a gene: 6. Germline lookup yields CDR1 LGHDT and CDR2 YNNKEL (reference sequence). The CDR3 DNA sequence: TGTGCCAGAGATAGCGGGAGCAGAGAGACCCAGTACTTC. Translation: CARDSGSRETQYF.

Only a few counts were recorded for this clonotype. This sequence joins TRBV29-1 and TRBJ2-7; D is unresolved. The CDR3 extends over 12 amino acids. V lost 0 bases and J lost 1, with 4 bases in between. Germline loops: CDR1 SQVTM, CDR2 ANQGSEA. Written as DNA, the CDR3 is TGCAGCGTTGAAGAGGGGTCCTACGAGCAGTACTTC. This translates into CSVEEGSYEQYF.

The J gene is TRBJ1-1, the V gene TRBV3-1; D may be TRBD1 (6 bases). This CDR3 has 13 amino acids. V lost 11 bases and J lost 0, with 13 bases in between. Germline CDR1 reads LGHDT; CDR2 reads YNNKEL (reference sequence). The CDR3 DNA reads as TGTGCCTGCGGACAGCTCATGAACACTGAAGCTTTCTTT. Encoded protein: CACGQLMNTEAFF.

The table lists this clonotype with many counts. The chain uses TRBV11-2 and TRBJ1-6; no clear D. The CDR3 spans 13 residues. Germline V gene sequence: CDR1 SGHAT, CDR2 FQNNGV. Trimming left V 1 base short and J 8 bases short, with 6 bases between. Here the CDR3 reads CASSLVRDSPLHF. The CDR3 DNA follows: TGTGCCAGCAGCTTAGTCAGAGATTCACCCCTCCACTTT.

This clonotype occurred a few times. The J gene is TRBJ2-3, the V gene TRBV18, with 11 bases aligning to TRBD2. This CDR3 region has 16 residues. Per the germline V gene, CDR1 is KGHSH and CDR2 is LQKENI. The junction had 4 bases not matched to a gene; V was cut back by 3 bases and J by 2 bases. CDR3 DNA sequence: TGTGCCAGCTCACCCATGACTAGCGGGATCACAGATACGCAGTATTTT. Protein product: CASSPMTSGITDTQYF.

There are many counts of this clonotype. The chain employs TRBV27 and TRBJ2-7; TRBD2 agrees at 7 bases. CDR3 length equals 15 residues. V was pared by 4 bases and J by 4 bases, with 10 bases of the junction left unmatched. CDR1 MNHEY and CDR2 SMNVEV come from the germline V gene (reference sequence). CDR3 DNA: TGTGCCAGCAGTTCCCTAGCGGCCGCTGGTTACGAGCAGTACTTC. This encodes CASSSLAAAGYEQYF.

This clonotype has ten or more counts. The V gene is TRBV19, the J gene TRBJ1-1; D gene unclear. Germline V gene sequence: CDR1 LNHDA, CDR2 SQIVND (reference sequence). Trimming left V 1 base short and J 0 bases short, with 9 bases between. This CDR3 has 15 amino acids. CDR3 bases: TGTGCCAGTAGTATAGGAGGCAGCCTGAACACTGAAGCTTTCTTT. Translating gives CASSIGGSLNTEAFF.